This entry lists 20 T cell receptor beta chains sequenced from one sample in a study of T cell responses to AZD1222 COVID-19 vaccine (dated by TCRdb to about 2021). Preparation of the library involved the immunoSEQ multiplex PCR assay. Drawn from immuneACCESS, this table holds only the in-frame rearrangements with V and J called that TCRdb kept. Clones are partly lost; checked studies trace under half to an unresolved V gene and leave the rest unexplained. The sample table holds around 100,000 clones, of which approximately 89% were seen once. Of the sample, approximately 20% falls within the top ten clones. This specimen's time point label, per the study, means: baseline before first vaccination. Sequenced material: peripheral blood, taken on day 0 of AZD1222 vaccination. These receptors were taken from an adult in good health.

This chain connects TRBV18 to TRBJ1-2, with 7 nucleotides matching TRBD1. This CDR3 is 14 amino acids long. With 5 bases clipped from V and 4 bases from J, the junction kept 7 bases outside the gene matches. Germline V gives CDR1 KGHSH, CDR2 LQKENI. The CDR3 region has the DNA TGTGCCAGCTCAGATCGAGGGGGCATCTATGGCTACACCTTC. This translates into CASSDRGGIYGYTF.

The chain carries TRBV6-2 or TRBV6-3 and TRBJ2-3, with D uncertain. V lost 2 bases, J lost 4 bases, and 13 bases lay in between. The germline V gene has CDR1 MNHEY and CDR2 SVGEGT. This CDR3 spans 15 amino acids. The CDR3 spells CASSYPPSTADTQYF. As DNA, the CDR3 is TGTGCCAGCAGTTACCCCCCGTCGACCGCAGATACGCAGTATTTT.

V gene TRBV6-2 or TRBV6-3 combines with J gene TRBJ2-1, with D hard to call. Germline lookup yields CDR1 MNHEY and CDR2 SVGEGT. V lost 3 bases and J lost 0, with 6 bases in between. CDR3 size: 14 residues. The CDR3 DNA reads TGTGCCAGCAGTTATTACAACTCCTACAATGAGCAGTTCTTC. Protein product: CASSYYNSYNEQFF.

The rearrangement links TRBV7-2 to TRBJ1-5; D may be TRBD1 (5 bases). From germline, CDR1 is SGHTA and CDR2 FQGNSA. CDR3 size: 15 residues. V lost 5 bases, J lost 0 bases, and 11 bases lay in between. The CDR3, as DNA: TGTGCCAGCAGCCCGGGGGTTTCTAGCAATCAGCCCCAGCATTTT. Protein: CASSPGVSSNQPQHF. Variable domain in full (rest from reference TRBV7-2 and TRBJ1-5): GAGVSQSPSNKVTEKGKDVELRCDPISGHTALYWYRQSLGQGLEFLIYFQGNSAPDKSGLPSDRFSAERTGGSVSTLTIQRTQQEDSAVYLCASSPGVSSNQPQHFGDGTRLSIL.

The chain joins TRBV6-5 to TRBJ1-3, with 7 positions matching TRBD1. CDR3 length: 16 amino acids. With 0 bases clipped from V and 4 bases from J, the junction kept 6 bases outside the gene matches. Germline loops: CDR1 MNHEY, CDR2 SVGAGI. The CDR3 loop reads CASSYSRQGVGNTIYF. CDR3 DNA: TGTGCCAGCAGTTACTCGAGACAGGGTGTCGGAAACACCATATATTTT.

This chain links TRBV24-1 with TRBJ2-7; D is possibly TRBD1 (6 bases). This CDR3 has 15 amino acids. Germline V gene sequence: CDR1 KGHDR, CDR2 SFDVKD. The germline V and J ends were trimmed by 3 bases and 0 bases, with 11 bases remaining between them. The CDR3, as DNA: TGTGCCACCAGTGATGCGGCCAGGGGCTCCTACGAGCAGTACTTC. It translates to CATSDAARGSYEQYF.

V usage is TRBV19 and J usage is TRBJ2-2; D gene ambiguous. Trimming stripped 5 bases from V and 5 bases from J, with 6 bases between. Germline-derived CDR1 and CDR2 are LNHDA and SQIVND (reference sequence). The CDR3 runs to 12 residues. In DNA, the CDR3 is TGTGCCAGTAGTTTACAGACCGGGGAGCTGTTTTTT. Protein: CASSLQTGELFF.

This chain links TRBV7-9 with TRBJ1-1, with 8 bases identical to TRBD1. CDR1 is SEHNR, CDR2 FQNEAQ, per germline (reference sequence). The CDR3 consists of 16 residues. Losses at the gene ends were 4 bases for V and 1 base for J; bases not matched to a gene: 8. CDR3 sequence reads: CASSSPLGQGNTEAFF. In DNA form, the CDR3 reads TGTGCCAGCAGCTCGCCCCTAGGACAGGGGAACACTGAAGCTTTCTTT.

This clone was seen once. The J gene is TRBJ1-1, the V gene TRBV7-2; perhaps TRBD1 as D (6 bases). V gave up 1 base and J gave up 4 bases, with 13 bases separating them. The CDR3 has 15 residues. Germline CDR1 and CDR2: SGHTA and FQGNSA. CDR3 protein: CASSLGVQGATEAFF. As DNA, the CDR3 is TGTGCCAGCAGCTTAGGTGTACAGGGAGCCACTGAAGCTTTCTTT.

The CDR3 protein is CASSQQGLAGGGGELFF. CDR3 DNA: TGCGCCAGCAGCCAACAGGGACTAGCGGGGGGCGGTGGGGAGCTGTTTTTT. The chain combines TRBV4-3 with TRBJ2-2; 15 bases agree with TRBD2. The CDR3 sequence is 17 residues long. Germline lookup yields CDR1 LGHNA and CDR2 YSLEER. V was pared by 2 bases and J by 8 bases, with 6 bases of the junction left unmatched.

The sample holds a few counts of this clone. This chain's CDR3 is CASVAGPTSTDTQYF. CDR3 nucleotides: TGTGCCAGCGTAGCGGGCCCGACTAGCACAGATACGCAGTATTTT. The chain links TRBV27 to TRBJ2-3; 7 bases align to TRBD2. V lost 8 bases, J lost 0 bases, and 8 bases stayed unmatched. The CDR3 is 15 amino acids. The germline V gene has CDR1 MNHEY and CDR2 SMNVEV (reference sequence).

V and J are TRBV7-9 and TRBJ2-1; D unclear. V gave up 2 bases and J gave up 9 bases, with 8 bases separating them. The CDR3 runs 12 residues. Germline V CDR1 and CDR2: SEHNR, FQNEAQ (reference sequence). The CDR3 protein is CASSLTHIEQFF. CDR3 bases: TGTGCCAGCAGCTTAACACACATTGAGCAGTTCTTC.

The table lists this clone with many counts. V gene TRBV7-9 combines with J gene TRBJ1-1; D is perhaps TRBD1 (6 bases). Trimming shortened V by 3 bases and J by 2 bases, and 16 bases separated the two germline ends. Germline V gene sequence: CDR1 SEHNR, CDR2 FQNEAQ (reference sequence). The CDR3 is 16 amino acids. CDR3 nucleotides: TGTGCCAGCAGCTTTCTCGTTCGGACAGCAAACACTGAAGCTTTCTTT. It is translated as CASSFLVRTANTEAFF.

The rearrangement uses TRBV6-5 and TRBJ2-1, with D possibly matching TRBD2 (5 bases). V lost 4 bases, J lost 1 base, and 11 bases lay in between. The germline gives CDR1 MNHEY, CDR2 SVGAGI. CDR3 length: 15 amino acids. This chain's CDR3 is CASSFGRESYNEQFF. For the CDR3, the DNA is TGTGCCAGCAGTTTCGGACGGGAATCCTACAATGAGCAGTTCTTC.

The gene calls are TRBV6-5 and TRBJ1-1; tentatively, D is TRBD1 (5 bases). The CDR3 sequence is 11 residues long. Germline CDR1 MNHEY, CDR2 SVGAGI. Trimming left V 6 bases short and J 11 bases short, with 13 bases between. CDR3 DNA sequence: TGTGCCAGCAGCCTGACAGCCGACGCTTTCTTT. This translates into CASSLTADAFF.

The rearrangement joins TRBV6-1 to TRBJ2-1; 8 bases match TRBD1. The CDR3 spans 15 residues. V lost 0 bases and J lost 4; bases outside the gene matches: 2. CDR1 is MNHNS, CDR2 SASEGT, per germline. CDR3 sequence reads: CASSEARTGYNEQFF. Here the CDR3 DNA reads TGTGCCAGCAGTGAAGCACGGACAGGGTACAATGAGCAGTTCTTC.

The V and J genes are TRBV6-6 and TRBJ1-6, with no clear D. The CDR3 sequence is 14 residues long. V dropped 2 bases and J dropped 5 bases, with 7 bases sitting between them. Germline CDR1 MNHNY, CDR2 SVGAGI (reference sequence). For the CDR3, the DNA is TGTGCCAGCAGTTACCGCAGACATAATTCACCCCTCCACTTT. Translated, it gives CASSYRRHNSPLHF.

CDR3 sequence reads: CASSYVGDTQYF. Here the CDR3 DNA reads TGTGCCAGCAGTTACGTCGGAGATACGCAGTATTTT. The J gene is TRBJ2-3, the V gene TRBV6-2 or TRBV6-3; D call uncertain. The CDR3 runs to 12 residues. Per germline, CDR1 MNHEY and CDR2 SVGEGT. Between the trimmed V and J ends, which lost 2 bases and 5 bases, there was a span of 5 bases.

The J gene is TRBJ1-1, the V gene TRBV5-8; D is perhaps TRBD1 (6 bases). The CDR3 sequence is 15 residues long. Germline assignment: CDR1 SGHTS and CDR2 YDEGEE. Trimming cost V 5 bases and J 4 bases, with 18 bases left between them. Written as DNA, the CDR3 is TGTGCCAGCAGACCGAAACAGGGCTGGAGCACTGAAGCTTTCTTT. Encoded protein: CASRPKQGWSTEAFF.

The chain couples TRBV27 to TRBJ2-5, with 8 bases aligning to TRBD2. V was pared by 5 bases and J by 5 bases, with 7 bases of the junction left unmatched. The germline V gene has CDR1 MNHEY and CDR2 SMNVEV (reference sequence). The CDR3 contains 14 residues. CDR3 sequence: CASSPWTSSETQYF. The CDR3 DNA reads TGTGCCAGCAGTCCTTGGACTAGCTCGGAGACCCAGTACTTC.